The T cell receptor (beta chain) under discussion was sequenced for a study of early T cells in non-severe SARS-CoV-2 infection. Study results and caveats: Anti-spike CD8 specificities were favored by VDJdb matching, whose results missed private and CD4 specificities.

This clonotype was picked up a small number of times. Antigen: not known. Attachment of unique molecular identifiers to individual cDNA molecules was performed. TCRdb reanalysed the 5' RACE reads using MiXCR and keeps one entry per CDR3 protein. The sample records more than 70,000 distinct CDR3 sequences, 9% to 15% being singletons. The specimen sequenced was whole blood. The origin of this receptor is an adult who was a healthcare worker with PCR-confirmed SARS-CoV-2 infection or an uninfected control (not recorded which).

CDR3: CASAVTSGSGNEQFF. CDR3 DNA: TGTGCCAGCGCCGTGACTAGCGGGAGCGGGAATGAGCAGTTCTTC. The rearrangement links TRBV9 to TRBJ2-1; 12 bases are shared with TRBD2. V lost 7 bases and J lost 7; bases outside the gene matches: 9. Germline CDR1 SGDLS, CDR2 YYNGEE. The CDR3 spans 15 residues.